This T cell receptor beta chain was identified in a study of blood T cells in healthy people across ages. The V gene lost 1 base and the J gene lost 15 bases, with 13 bases spanning the gap. CDR3 length: 12 amino acids. Germline assignment: CDR1 LGHDT and CDR2 YNNKEL (reference sequence). Only a few counts were recorded for this clonotype. A J-beta primer mix and a sample-barcoded 5' primer were used in a second PCR of roughly 7 to 12 cycles. TCRdb re-analysed the 5' RACE reads in MiXCR, keeping a single row per CDR3 protein. The sample holds roughly 680,000 distinct CDR3 sequences, 49% seen once. The sequenced material came from blood. This sequence was found in a woman in her sixties or seventies in good health. The chain is built from TRBV3-1 and TRBJ2-1; D is unclear. The CDR3 DNA reads TGTGCCAGCAGCCAAGGTGGACGAGTTCTGTTCTTC. Translating it yields CASSQGGRVLFF.